Shown below are 22 T cell receptor beta chains from a single sample sequenced in a study of blood T cell repertoires in COVID-19. The protocol was immunoSEQ multiplex PCR, while the TCRdb copy is restricted to in-frame clones and leaves out a portion. The sample lists about 260,000 clones, roughly 88% occurring once. Sequences were obtained from PBMCs or T cells enriched from blood (not recorded which). These TCRs come from a woman aged 45-60 years who had recovered from COVID-19.

The J gene is TRBJ1-1, the V gene TRBV15; D unresolved. The V gene's germline CDR1 is LNHNV and CDR2 YYDKDF (reference sequence). The CDR3 is 13 residues long. V was cut by 3 bases and J by 2 bases, with 7 bases left in between. The CDR3 region has the DNA TGTGCCACCAGCAGGAAGAGTAACACTGAAGCTTTCTTT. This gives the protein CATSRKSNTEAFF.

J is TRBJ1-1 and V is TRBV7-2; 8 nucleotides match TRBD1. CDR3 length: 13 residues. V lost 9 bases, J lost 0 bases, and 3 bases stayed unmatched. The germline V gene encodes CDR1 SGHTA and CDR2 FQGNSA. In nucleotides, the CDR3 is TGTGCCAGTGGACAGGGACTGAACACTGAAGCTTTCTTT. Translating gives CASGQGLNTEAFF.

The chain carries TRBV19 and TRBJ1-1; D ambiguous. V was shortened by 5 bases and J by 2 bases, with 15 bases between the two germline ends. CDR1 and CDR2 from the germline V gene are LNHDA and SQIVND (reference sequence). CDR3 length: 15 residues. The CDR3 protein is CASSFSVLGNTEAFF. The CDR3 region has the DNA TGTGCCAGTAGTTTTAGTGTTCTAGGCAACACTGAAGCTTTCTTT.

The DNA for the CDR3 is TGTGCCAGCTCCGAATGGGCAGGGCCCTACGAGCAGTACTTC. Translation gives CASSEWAGPYEQYF. The chain uses TRBV2 and TRBJ2-7, with a tentative D call TRBD1 (5 bases). The length of the CDR3 is 14 residues. V was shortened by 8 bases and J by 2 bases, with 16 bases between the two germline ends. Per the germline V gene, CDR1 is SNHLY and CDR2 is FYNNEI.

This chain uses TRBV27 with TRBJ2-7; 9 bases are a match to TRBD1. V was clipped by 6 bases and J by 2 bases; unmatched bases: 14. The CDR3 is made up of 17 amino acids. Germline loops: CDR1 MNHEY, CDR2 SMNVEV (reference sequence). The CDR3 reads CASRSRFWDRETYEQYF. The CDR3, as DNA: TGTGCCAGCAGGAGCCGGTTCTGGGACAGGGAGACCTACGAGCAGTACTTC.

V gene TRBV9 combines with J gene TRBJ2-1; 8 bases agree with TRBD2. Germline assignment: CDR1 SGDLS and CDR2 YYNGEE. With 4 bases clipped from V and 7 bases from J, the junction kept 16 bases outside the gene matches. CDR3 size: 17 residues. The CDR3 spells CASSPAPSGGRRNEQFF. CDR3 bases: TGTGCCAGCAGCCCCGCCCCCTCTGGCGGGAGGAGAAATGAGCAGTTCTTC. Based on the CDR3 plus reference TRBV9 and TRBJ2-1, the full variable domain is DSGVTQTPKHLITATGQRVTLRCSPRSGDLSVYWYQQSLDQGLQFLIQYYNGEERAKGNILERFSAQQFPDLHSELNLSSLELGDSALYFCASSPAPSGGRRNEQFFGPGTRLTVL.

This clone is a singleton in its sample. This chain connects TRBV2 to TRBJ2-1, with D tentatively TRBD1 (5 bases). Looked up from germline, CDR1 is SNHLY and CDR2 is FYNNEI. Trimming stripped 4 bases from V and 5 bases from J, with 15 bases between. The CDR3 is made up of 15 amino acids. Here the CDR3 reads CASSVWGTWDNEQFF. The CDR3 bases are TGTGCCAGCAGTGTTTGGGGCACCTGGGACAATGAGCAGTTCTTC. Variable domain in full (rest from reference TRBV2 and TRBJ2-1): EPEVTQTPSHQVTQMGQEVILRCVPISNHLYFYWYRQILGQKVEFLVSFYNNEISEKSEIFDDQFSVERPDGSNFTLKIRSTKLEDSAMYFCASSVWGTWDNEQFFGPGTRLTVL.

This chain connects TRBV5-4 to TRBJ1-1; TRBD1 matches 8 bases. After removal of 4 bases from V and 0 bases from J, the junction contained 5 bases not matched to a gene. Germline CDR1 SGHNT, CDR2 YYREEE (reference sequence). This CDR3 contains 15 residues. CDR3 sequence reads: CASSHDRGMNTEAFF. CDR3 DNA sequence: TGTGCCAGCAGCCACGACAGGGGAATGAACACTGAAGCTTTCTTT.

On this clone itself: The same CDR3 also results from other DNA sequences found in this sample. V and J are TRBV2 and TRBJ2-7; 10 bases match TRBD1. Per the germline V gene, CDR1 is SNHLY and CDR2 is FYNNEI. V shed 2 bases and J 3 bases; nucleotides not matched to a gene: 4. The CDR3 covers 15 residues. The CDR3 nucleotides are TGTGCCAGCAGTGAACCGGGACAGGGGTTCTACGAGCAGTACTTC. This gives the protein CASSEPGQGFYEQYF.

V gene TRBV7-8 combines with J gene TRBJ1-5; D is undetermined. The CDR3 length is 14 residues. V lost 1 base and J 11 bases, leaving 15 bases between the germline ends. The germline V gene encodes CDR1 SGHVS and CDR2 FQNEAQ. CDR3 residues: CASSLGGDGATQHF. CDR3 nucleotide sequence: TGTGCCAGCAGCTTAGGGGGAGACGGAGCGACCCAGCATTTT.

The V gene is TRBV7-2, the J gene TRBJ1-6; 8 bases map to TRBD1. The CDR3 covers 17 residues. J gave up 9 bases and V 3 bases, and 13 bases lay outside the gene matches. Germline CDR1 is SGHTA and CDR2 is FQGNSA. The CDR3 reads CASSFIPLGQGVSPLHF. The DNA of the CDR3 is TGTGCCAGCAGCTTCATTCCCCTAGGACAGGGAGTTTCACCCCTCCACTTT. The full variable domain, with the rest looked up from reference TRBV7-2 and TRBJ1-6, is GAGVSQSPSNKVTEKGKDVELRCDPISGHTALYWYRQSLGQGLEFLIYFQGNSAPDKSGLPSDRFSAERTGGSVSTLTIQRTQQEDSAVYLCASSFIPLGQGVSPLHFGNGTRLTVT.

This clone was observed a single time. The chain joins TRBV29-1 to TRBJ2-7, with D tentatively TRBD2 (6 bases). CDR3 size: 16 residues. From germline, CDR1 is SQVTM and CDR2 ANQGSEA. Between the trimmed V and J ends, which lost 0 bases and 2 bases, there was a span of 17 bases. This CDR3 is CSVEDRGQRATYEQYF. The CDR3 DNA sequence: TGCAGCGTTGAAGATAGGGGCCAGCGGGCGACCTACGAGCAGTACTTC.

The V and J genes are TRBV7-2 and TRBJ1-2; D perhaps matches TRBD1 (5 bases). Germline CDR1 reads SGHTA; CDR2 reads FQGNSA. This CDR3 region has 17 residues. Trimming took off 0 bases at V and 4 bases at J, with 18 bases between the two ends. The CDR3 DNA reads as TGTGCCAGCAGCTTAGCGGGTGCAGGGAGGACCCTCTATGGCTACACCTTC. Translation gives CASSLAGAGRTLYGYTF.

The chain couples TRBV18 to TRBJ1-2, with a possible D match to TRBD1 (6 bases). The germline V and J ends were trimmed by 5 bases and 5 bases, with 21 bases remaining between them. Germline CDR1 reads KGHSH; CDR2 reads LQKENI. This CDR3 spans 16 amino acids. CDR3 protein: CASSATGGAGPYGYTF. CDR3 bases: TGTGCCAGCTCAGCCACTGGGGGCGCGGGTCCTTATGGCTACACCTTC.

The CDR3 DNA is TGCGCCAGCAGCTTGGGCCAGGCCTCCTACGAGCAGTACTTC. Translating gives CASSLGQASYEQYF. The genes are TRBV5-1 and TRBJ2-7; no reliable D call. Germline V gene lookup returns CDR1 SGHRS and CDR2 YFSETQ. CDR3 length: 14 amino acids. Trimming cost V 0 bases and J 0 bases, with 7 bases left between them.

This clone was found once. The gene calls are TRBV24-1 and TRBJ1-4, with 8 nucleotides matching TRBD1. The V gene end was trimmed by 6 bases and the J gene end by 1 base; junction bases not matched to a gene: 9. Germline CDR1 KGHDR, CDR2 SFDVKD. This CDR3 comprises 17 residues. CDR3 sequence (DNA): TGTGCCACCAGTATGATTGGACAGGGTGAAACTAATGAAAAACTGTTTTTT. As protein: CATSMIGQGETNEKLFF.

CDR3 bases: TGTGCCAGCAGCTTACTAGAGTCGGAGACCCAGTACTTC. Translated, it gives CASSLLESETQYF. The chain recombines TRBV7-2 with TRBJ2-5; D ambiguous. The CDR3 length is 13 residues. V was clipped by 2 bases and J by 5 bases, with 9 bases between them. Germline V gene lookup returns CDR1 SGHTA and CDR2 FQGNSA.

The V call is TRBV5-1, the J call TRBJ1-3; D remains ambiguous. This CDR3 is 15 amino acids long. CDR1 SGHRS and CDR2 YFSETQ come from the germline V gene. V was clipped by 3 bases and J by 4 bases, with 14 bases between them. The CDR3 region has the DNA TGCGCCAGCAGCTGGGATGCGGGGTCCGGAAACACCATATATTTT. Translated: CASSWDAGSGNTIYF.

The chain has TRBV11-2 and TRBJ1-5; D not resolved. This CDR3 contains 12 residues. Germline assignment: CDR1 SGHAT and CDR2 FQNNGV. Trimming cost V 0 bases and J 6 bases, with 3 bases left between them. For the CDR3, the DNA is TGTGCCAGCAGCTTAGACATTCAGCCCCAGCATTTT. It codes for CASSLDIQPQHF. Based on the CDR3 plus reference TRBV11-2 and TRBJ1-5, the full variable domain is EAGVAQSPRYKIIEKRQSVAFWCNPISGHATLYWYQQILGQGPKLLIQFQNNGVVDDSQLPKDRFSAERLKGVDSTLKIQPAKLEDSAVYLCASSLDIQPQHFGDGTRLSIL.

The chain combines TRBV7-8 with TRBJ2-1; 15 bases map to TRBD2. The CDR3 extends over 18 amino acids. The germline V gene has CDR1 SGHVS and CDR2 FQNEAQ. Trimming cost V 2 bases and J 6 bases; bases outside gene matches: 8. This CDR3 reads CASSLSSGTSGRSNEQFF. The CDR3 nucleotides read TGTGCCAGCAGCTTATCTTCCGGGACTAGCGGGAGGTCCAATGAGCAGTTCTTC.

This chain uses TRBV4-1 with TRBJ2-4; TRBD2 agrees at 10 bases. The CDR3 has 15 amino acids. Germline V gives CDR1 MGHRA, CDR2 YSYEKL. V gave up 5 bases and J gave up 1 base; unmatched junction bases: 2. The CDR3 here is CASSERGGAKNIQYF. CDR3 nucleotides: TGCGCCAGCAGCGAGCGGGGGGGGGCCAAAAACATTCAGTACTTC.

The chain recombines TRBV6-4 with TRBJ1-1, with TRBD1 matching 9 bases. The CDR3 length is 14 residues. The germline CDR1 and CDR2 sequences are MRHNA and SNTAGT. J lost 7 bases, V lost 4 bases, and 7 bases had no gene match. CDR3 in DNA: TGTGCCAGCAGTGCCACCACAGGGGGCGGTGAAGCTTTCTTT. It is translated as CASSATTGGGEAFF.